A selection of T cell receptor beta chains follows, all from one sample in a study of blood T cells in healthy people across ages. In TCRdb, the 5' RACE reads were re-called with MiXCR into one record per CDR3 protein. Here the sample spans 550,000 to 650,000 distinct CDR3 sequences, about 25% being singletons. The same data also contributed to another study, on T cells of mothers and their children.

Specimen: blood. The receptors were gathered from a boy aged 2 to 10 in good health. Both conserved end residues are part of each CDR3. D genes are given only for firm matches. Clone size, where shown, is once, few, many, or a class for clones that have expanded.

V	size	J	D	length	CDR3	DNA
TRBV20-1	few	TRBJ1-6	-	13	CSATSSDNSPLHF	TGCAGTGCTACCAGCTCTGATAATTCACCCCTCCACTTT
TRBV25-1	few	TRBJ2-7	TRBD1	17	CASSGSLGGPSSYEQYF	TGTGCCAGCAGTGGATCCCTAGGGGGCCCAAGCTCCTACGAGCAGTACTTC
TRBV12-3/TRBV12-4	-	TRBJ1-5	-	13	CASSALENLPQHF	TGTGCCAGCAGCGCCCTGGAGAATCTGCCCCAGCATTTT
TRBV10-2	-	TRBJ1-1	-	13	CASRHTGTTEAFF	TGCGCCAGCAGACACACAGGGACCACTGAAGCTTTCTTT
TRBV4-1	-	TRBJ2-3	-	17	CASSQIQGLWVTDTQYF	TGCGCCAGCAGCCAAATTCAGGGTTTGTGGGTCACAGATACGCAGTATTTT
TRBV18	few	TRBJ1-1	TRBD1	14	CASSPVQGDTEAFF	TGTGCCAGCTCACCGGTACAGGGGGACACTGAAGCTTTCTTT
TRBV20-1	few	TRBJ2-1	-	16	CSARDRNSFDYNEQFF	TGCAGTGCTAGAGATCGCAACTCCTTCGACTACAATGAGCAGTTCTTC
TRBV6-2/TRBV6-3	few	TRBJ2-1	-	13	CASSYFSVAEQFF	TGTGCCAGCAGTTACTTTAGCGTCGCTGAGCAGTTCTTC
TRBV10-3	few	TRBJ2-3	-	13	CAISVASTDTQYF	TGTGCCATCAGTGTCGCTAGCACAGATACGCAGTATTTT
TRBV2	few	TRBJ1-2	TRBD1	16	CASSEAPYWGQGGYTF	TGTGCCAGCAGTGAAGCGCCTTATTGGGGACAGGGTGGCTACACCTTC
TRBV6-1	-	TRBJ2-6	-	13	CAILYQGGHVLTF	TGTGCCATCCTATACCAGGGGGGGCACGTCCTGACTTTC
TRBV27	-	TRBJ1-1	TRBD1	13	CASSPPSGGKAFF	TGTGCCAGCAGTCCCCCCTCAGGGGGCAAGGCTTTCTTT
TRBV2	few	TRBJ2-2	-	14	CATTRDLNTGELFF	TGTGCCACCACAAGGGACTTAAACACCGGGGAGCTGTTTTTT
TRBV3-1	-	TRBJ2-6	-	18	CASSQGFSRYSGANVLTF	TGTGCCAGCAGCCAAGGTTTTAGCAGATACTCTGGGGCCAACGTCCTGACTTTC
TRBV11-3	-	TRBJ2-5	-	11	CASSLGAAQYF	TGTGCCAGCAGCTTAGGGGCGGCCCAGTACTTC
TRBV20-1	few	TRBJ2-4	-	14	CSARRGKVLNIQYF	TGCAGTGCCAGAAGGGGGAAGGTGCTAAACATTCAGTACTTC
TRBV6-2/TRBV6-3	few	TRBJ2-1	-	12	CASSYSGNEQFF	TGTGCCAGCAGTTATTCGGGCAATGAGCAGTTCTTC
TRBV20-1	few	TRBJ1-2	-	11	CSASGHYGYTF	TGCAGTGCGTCCGGACACTATGGCTACACCTTC
TRBV5-1	few	TRBJ1-1	-	14	CASSLFDRSTEAFF	TGCGCCAGCAGCTTGTTCGACAGGAGCACTGAAGCTTTCTTT
TRBV19	few	TRBJ1-3	-	16	CASTDVGAKSGNTIYF	TGTGCCAGTACCGACGTGGGGGCTAAATCTGGAAACACCATATATTTT
TRBV5-1	few	TRBJ2-3	-	15	CASTPEGGSTDTQYF	TGCGCCAGCACCCCAGAAGGGGGAAGCACAGATACGCAGTATTTT
TRBV27	few	TRBJ2-7	-	14	CASSLAGLPYEQYF	TGTGCCAGCAGTTTAGCGGGACTCCCTTACGAGCAGTACTTC
TRBV29-1	-	TRBJ2-1	TRBD2	17	CSGAGTSGPSSYNEQFF	TGCAGCGGGGCCGGGACTAGCGGGCCGAGCTCCTACAATGAGCAGTTCTTC
TRBV5-1	many	TRBJ2-5	-	13	CASSLGQRETQYF	TGTGCCAGCAGTTTAGGCCAGCGAGAGACCCAGTACTTC
TRBV20-1	-	TRBJ2-1	-	13	CSARLGGSREQFF	TGCAGTGCCCGCCTAGGCGGCAGCCGCGAGCAGTTCTTC
TRBV7-3	many	TRBJ2-1	-	13	CASSLNRDNEQFF	TGTGCCAGCAGCTTAAACAGGGACAATGAGCAGTTCTTC
TRBV5-6	many	TRBJ1-2	-	13	CASSYGTPYGYTF	TGTGCCAGCAGCTACGGGACACCCTATGGCTACACCTTC
TRBV5-1	-	TRBJ1-2	TRBD1	15	CASSLPGGGNYGYTF	TGCGCCAGCTCCCTTCCAGGGGGTGGCAACTATGGCTACACCTTC
TRBV5-4	-	TRBJ2-2	TRBD2	16	CASSSGGGRDTGELFF	TGTGCCAGCAGCTCGGGGGGGGGCCGAGACACCGGGGAGCTGTTTTTT
TRBV9	-	TRBJ2-5	TRBD2	14	CASSATSAQETQYF	TGTGCCAGCAGCGCTACTAGCGCTCAAGAGACCCAGTACTTC
TRBV15	-	TRBJ2-5	-	12	CATSLPLETQYF	TGTGCCACCAGCCTGCCGCTAGAGACCCAGTACTTC
TRBV2	-	TRBJ2-7	-	15	CASSELDSRVYEQYF	TGTGCCAGCAGTGAATTGGACAGTCGCGTCTACGAGCAGTACTTC
TRBV19	-	TRBJ2-7	-	15	CASGISWDRTYEQYF	TGTGCCAGTGGTATTTCTTGGGACCGCACCTACGAGCAGTACTTC
TRBV25-1	-	TRBJ2-7	-	16	CASSPELGDPLDEQYF	TGTGCCAGCAGCCCTGAACTTGGGGACCCCCTGGACGAGCAGTACTTC
TRBV20-1	-	TRBJ1-1	-	10	CSAPFTEAFF	TGCAGTGCCCCCTTTACTGAAGCTTTCTTT
TRBV7-2	few	TRBJ2-3	TRBD1	14	CASNRDRGTDTQYF	TGTGCCAGCAATAGGGACAGGGGTACAGATACGCAGTATTTT
TRBV5-1	few	TRBJ2-3	-	12	CASSLIGDTQYF	TGCGCCAGCAGCTTGATAGGGGATACGCAGTATTTT
TRBV29-1	-	TRBJ2-7	TRBD1	13	CSVSGTGGHEQYF	TGCAGCGTTTCCGGGACAGGGGGCCACGAGCAGTACTTC
TRBV9	once	TRBJ2-1	-	15	CASSASGAAVDEQFF	TGTGCCAGCAGCGCTTCAGGAGCCGCCGTCGATGAGCAGTTCTTC
TRBV4-3	-	TRBJ2-2	TRBD2	18	CASSPRGTSGRGAGELFF	TGCGCCAGCAGCCCGAGAGGAACCAGCGGGAGGGGCGCCGGGGAGCTGTTTTTT
TRBV20-1	once	TRBJ2-1	-	12	CSASLVSVEQFF	TGCAGTGCTAGTCTAGTCTCGGTTGAGCAGTTCTTC
TRBV27	few	TRBJ1-2	-	12	CASSFRVTGYTF	TGTGCCAGCAGTTTCAGGGTAACCGGCTACACCTTC
TRBV10-3	few	TRBJ1-2	-	14	CAIKNRRSGYGYTF	TGTGCCATCAAAAACAGGCGATCCGGCTATGGCTACACCTTC
TRBV4-3	many	TRBJ2-1	TRBD2	14	CASSQGTSEGEQFF	TGCGCCAGCAGCCAAGGTACTAGCGAGGGTGAGCAGTTCTTC
TRBV20-1	-	TRBJ1-4	-	15	CSARDTGSANEKLFF	TGCAGTGCTAGGGACACAGGGAGCGCTAATGAAAAACTGTTTTTT
TRBV3-1	-	TRBJ2-3	-	15	CASRNRVQNTDTQYF	TGTGCCAGCAGGAACAGAGTCCAAAACACAGATACGCAGTATTTT
TRBV6-1	-	TRBJ2-3	TRBD1	17	CASRTRTGSRSTDTQYF	TGTGCCAGCAGAACCCGGACAGGGTCAAGAAGCACAGATACGCAGTATTTT
TRBV30	-	TRBJ2-7	TRBD1	12	CAFSARGYEQYF	TGTGCCTTCTCCGCCAGGGGGTACGAGCAGTACTTC
TRBV5-5	-	TRBJ2-7	TRBD1	15	CASSLRTGYSYEQYF	TGTGCCAGCAGCCTTCGGACAGGTTACTCCTACGAGCAGTACTTC
TRBV20-1	-	TRBJ1-2	-	12	CSARTANYGYTF	TGCAGTGCTAGGACAGCAAACTATGGCTACACCTTC
TRBV13	few	TRBJ2-7	TRBD2	16	CASSISSGRHSYEQYF	TGTGCCAGCAGTATAAGTAGCGGGAGACACTCTTACGAGCAGTACTTC
TRBV6-6	-	TRBJ1-1	-	11	CASTYHTEAFF	TGTGCCAGCACCTACCACACTGAAGCTTTCTTT